This TCR beta chain originates from a study of T cell responses to AZD1222 COVID-19 vaccine. The data were produced by immunoSEQ multiplex PCR, yet TCRdb's version contains in-frame clones alone and is incomplete. The sample lists 95,000 to 110,000 clones, more than 70% occurring once. Study-wide findings and caveats: The study found Spike-specific TCR breadth and depth rose after two AZD1222 doses. Reportedly, nearly half of unique spike TCRs recognized epitopes outside B.1.351/B.1.1.7 mutations.

On this clone: Its antigen remains unknown.

The CDR3 is made up of 14 amino acids. The trim removed 5 bases at V and 10 bases at J, leaving 10 bases unmatched. CDR1 is SGHTA and CDR2 is FQGTGA in the germline V gene. The TCR sequence derives from an adult in good health. The sample was peripheral blood, taken on day 0 of AZD1222 vaccination. The chain has TRBV7-3 and TRBJ2-1, with 8 bases lining up with TRBD1. This CDR3 is CASSPGTGALEQFF. As DNA, the CDR3 is TGTGCCAGCAGCCCCGGGACAGGAGCACTAGAGCAGTTCTTC.